The subject of this entry is one TCR beta chain. V shed 4 bases and J shed 4 bases, with 16 bases lying between them. CDR1 is SNHLY, CDR2 FYNNEI, per germline. This CDR3 comprises 16 residues. The sample is drawn from a study of blood T cell repertoires in COVID-19. The protocol was immunoSEQ multiplex PCR, while the TCRdb copy is restricted to in-frame clones and leaves out a portion. This table has about 390,000 clones, 87% appearing once. This clonotype was sampled from an older woman with COVID-19, enrolled during active disease. The sample comprised peripheral blood. V is TRBV2 and J is TRBJ1-4; possible D gene TRBD1, 5 bases. CDR3 in DNA: TGTGCCAGCAGTGCAGGGCGGGGAGGCCTTAATGAAAAACTGTTTTTT. Its translation is CASSAGRGGLNEKLFF. The whole variable domain, remainder taken from reference TRBV2 and TRBJ1-4, is EPEVTQTPSHQVTQMGQEVILRCVPISNHLYFYWYRQILGQKVEFLVSFYNNEISEKSEIFDDQFSVERPDGSNFTLKIRSTKLEDSAMYFCASSAGRGGLNEKLFFGSGTQLSVL.